This T cell receptor beta chain was identified in a study of blood T cell repertoires in COVID-19. Across the study: Sites across the United States, Italy and Spain contributed samples from acute and convalescent COVID-19. T cells, B-cell-depleted T cells, or PBMCs supplied cDNA or gDNA.

The CDR3 runs to 14 residues. Deletions cut 5 bases from V and 6 bases from J, with 13 bases between. Germline V gene lookup returns CDR1 MDHEN and CDR2 SYDVKM. Methods used by the authors: Amplification from reference gene primers served as the basis for estimated nucleated cell counts. Assay used: immunoSEQ multiplex PCR; TCRdb lists only in-frame clones, some missing. The DNA gave D and trimming, while V, J and clone size come from that table. The sample has around 220,000 clones, 80% to 90% seen once. Sequences were obtained from peripheral blood. The TCR was taken from a woman in her forties or fifties with acute or convalescent COVID-19. The chain joins TRBV28 to TRBJ1-4; D is unresolved. The CDR3 bases are TGTGCCAGCAGTCCGGGTCCCACGGATGAAAAACTGTTTTTT. Translated: CASSPGPTDEKLFF.